Detailed here is one T cell receptor beta chain. V gave up 4 bases and J gave up 5 bases; unmatched junction bases: 7. The CDR3 has 16 amino acids. Germline values: CDR1 SGHTS, CDR2 YDEGEE. These data originate in a study of blood T cell repertoires in COVID-19. In the study overall: The United States, Italy and Spain supplied acute and convalescent COVID-19 samples. Sources were T cells, B-cell-depleted T cells, or PBMCs; the material itself was cDNA or gDNA.

The Seattle patients, enrolled during active infection, were followed longitudinally. Source study methods: Reference gene primer amplification gave estimated nucleated cell counts. TCRdb's copy holds only in-frame clones and misses some; the assay was immunoSEQ multiplex PCR. V, J and clone size were drawn from that table, and D and trimming were deduced from the DNA. The sample carries about 180,000 clones, approximately 87% recorded once. The chain combines TRBV5-8 with TRBJ2-5; 14 nucleotides align to TRBD2. The sample taken for sequencing was peripheral blood. The TCR was taken from a woman in her seventies with COVID-19, enrolled during active disease. Here the CDR3 DNA reads TGTGCCAGCAGCGACGGGACTAGCGGGAGTTTGGAGACCCAGTACTTC. Protein: CASSDGTSGSLETQYF.